This T cell receptor (beta chain) was captured in a study of cytomegalovirus exposure and HLA in healthy donors. The CDR3 length is 13 residues. V was trimmed by 0 bases and J by 7 bases, leaving 7 bases between them. The germline V gene encodes CDR1 WSHSY and CDR2 SAAADI. The PCR made use of 60 Vbeta and 13 Jbeta primers. In the original workflow: Approximately 72 million unique TCR beta chains, 9.5 million to 11 million of them shared, were counted by a later analysis. The method was immunoSEQ multiplex PCR; TCRdb's version includes in-frame clones alone and lacks a portion of them. D and trimming were read from the DNA, whereas the V and J calls and clone size are those reported in that table. The table has 150,000 to 200,000 clones, around 80% seen once; the top ten hold roughly 4.5%.

V and J are TRBV10-2 and TRBJ1-5; D call uncertain. The source is a woman between 50 and 59 years old in good health and CMV-seropositive. The sample taken for sequencing was PBMCs. CDR3 nucleotides: TGCGCCAGCAGTGAGTCGAGCTCCCAGCCCCAGCATTTT. Residues: CASSESSSQPQHF.